This T cell receptor beta chain was recorded in a study of blood T cells in healthy people across ages. A sample-barcoded 5' primer and a J-beta primer mix were used in a second PCR of about 7 to 12 cycles. Using its own MiXCR run on the 5' RACE reads, TCRdb lists one record per CDR3 protein. The sample shows over 600,000 distinct CDR3 sequences, less than 60% of them seen only once. CDR3 length equals 15 residues. Between the trimmed V and J ends, which lost 5 bases and 1 base, there was a span of 17 bases. Looked up from germline, CDR1 is DFQATT and CDR2 is SNEGSKA (reference sequence). J is TRBJ1-1 and V is TRBV20-1; D is possibly TRBD1 (6 bases). The source material was blood. The receptor was derived from a man older than 75 in good health. CDR3 in amino acids: CSAEGGGPKNTEAFF. DNA for the CDR3: TGCAGTGCTGAAGGGGGGGGACCAAAGAACACTGAAGCTTTCTTT.